The T cell receptor beta chain under discussion was sequenced for a study of blood T cell repertoires in COVID-19. The wider study: The study drew acute and convalescent COVID-19 samples from the United States, Italy and Spain.

As originally analysed: Amplification with reference gene primers provided the estimates of nucleated cell counts. Some clones are missing from TCRdb's copy, which holds only in-frame ones; the method was immunoSEQ multiplex PCR. That table is the source of V, J and clone size, and D and trimming were worked out from the DNA. The sample lists about 83,000 clones, more than 85% occurring once. This clone was counted a single time. V lost 3 bases, J lost 1 base, and 13 bases lay in between. The CDR3 is made up of 15 amino acids. Per the germline V gene, CDR1 is SGHRS and CDR2 is YFSETQ. The chain uses TRBV5-1 and TRBJ1-1; the D gene is possibly TRBD1 (5 bases). The clonotype comes from a man at least 80 years old with active or convalescent COVID-19. Sequenced input: peripheral blood. The CDR3 sequence: CASSSRVGGNTEAFF. The CDR3 bases are TGCGCCAGCAGCTCCCGGGTCGGGGGGAACACTGAAGCTTTCTTT.